This TCR beta chain is drawn from a study of blood T cell repertoires in COVID-19. Profiled with immunoSEQ multiplex PCR; TCRdb holds only in-frame clones, not every one. The table records about 220,000 clones, 88% of them present only once. This sequence was found in a woman in her thirties who had recovered from COVID-19. The sequenced sample consisted of PBMCs or T cells enriched from blood (not recorded which).

CDR3 sequence reads: CASSLGLAGEDTQYF. In DNA, the CDR3 is TGTGCCAGCAGCTTGGGGCTAGCGGGGGAGGATACGCAGTATTTT. This sequence joins TRBV5-4 and TRBJ2-3; 10 bases line up with TRBD2. The CDR3 has 15 residues. The germline CDR1 and CDR2 sequences are SGHNT and YYREEE (reference sequence). J lost 6 bases, V lost 0 bases, and 4 bases had no gene match.